The entry below gives a single T cell receptor (beta chain) sequence along with its context. Authors' methods: Estimates of nucleated cell counts were drawn from the amplification of reference gene primers. The assay was immunoSEQ multiplex PCR, and TCRdb's table has in-frame clones only and misses some. The DNA was the basis for D and trimming; V, J and clone size are from that table. The top ten hold more than 4.5% of the sample, which has about 99,000 clones, about 89% seen once. These data originate in a study of blood T cell repertoires in COVID-19. The wider study: Some COVID-19 samples were acute and others convalescent; all came from the United States, Italy and Spain. Nucleic acid was either cDNA or gDNA, and it came from T cells, B-cell-depleted T cells, or PBMCs.

Trimming removed 4 bases at V and 7 bases at J, with 13 bases between. The CDR3 runs to 14 residues. CDR1 LGHNA and CDR2 YNFKEQ come from the germline V gene. The origin of this receptor is a human donor in a cohort sampled during active COVID-19. Material: peripheral blood. The chain is built from TRBV4-2 and TRBJ1-4, with D maybe TRBD1 (6 bases). The CDR3 DNA reads TGTGCCAGCAGCCGGAGGCGGGGGGCTGAAAAACTGTTTTTT. It yields the protein CASSRRRGAEKLFF.